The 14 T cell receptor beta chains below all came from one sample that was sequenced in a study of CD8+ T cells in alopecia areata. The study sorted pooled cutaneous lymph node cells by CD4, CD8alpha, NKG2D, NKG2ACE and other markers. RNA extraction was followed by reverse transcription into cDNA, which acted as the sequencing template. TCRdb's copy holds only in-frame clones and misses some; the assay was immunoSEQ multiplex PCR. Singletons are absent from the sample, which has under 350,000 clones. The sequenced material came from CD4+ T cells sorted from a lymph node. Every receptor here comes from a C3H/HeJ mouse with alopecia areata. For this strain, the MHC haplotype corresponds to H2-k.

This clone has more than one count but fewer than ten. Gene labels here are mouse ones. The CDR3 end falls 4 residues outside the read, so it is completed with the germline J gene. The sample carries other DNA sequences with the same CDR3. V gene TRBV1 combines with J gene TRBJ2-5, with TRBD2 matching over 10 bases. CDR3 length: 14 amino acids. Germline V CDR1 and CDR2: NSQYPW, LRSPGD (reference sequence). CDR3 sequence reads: CTCSATGGRDTQYF. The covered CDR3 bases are TGCACCTGCAGTGCGACTGGGGGGCGCGAC.

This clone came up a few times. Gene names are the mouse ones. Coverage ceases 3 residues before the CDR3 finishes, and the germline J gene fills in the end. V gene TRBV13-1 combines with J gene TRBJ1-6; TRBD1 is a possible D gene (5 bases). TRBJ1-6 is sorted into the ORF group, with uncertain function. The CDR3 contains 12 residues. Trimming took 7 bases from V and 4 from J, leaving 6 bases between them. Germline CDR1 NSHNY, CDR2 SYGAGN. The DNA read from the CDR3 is TGTGCCAGCGGGACTTATAATTCGCCC. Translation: CASGTYNSP. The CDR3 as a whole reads CASGTYNSPLYF.

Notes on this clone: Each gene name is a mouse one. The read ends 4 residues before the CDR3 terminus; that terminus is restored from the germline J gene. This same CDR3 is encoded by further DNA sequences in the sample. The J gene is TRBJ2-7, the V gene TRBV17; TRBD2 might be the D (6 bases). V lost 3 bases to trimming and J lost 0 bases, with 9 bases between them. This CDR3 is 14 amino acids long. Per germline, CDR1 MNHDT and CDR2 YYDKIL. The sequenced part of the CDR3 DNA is TGTGCTAGCAGTAGCTGGGGCAGCTCCTAT. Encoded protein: CASSSWGSSY. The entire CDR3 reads CASSSWGSSYEQYF.

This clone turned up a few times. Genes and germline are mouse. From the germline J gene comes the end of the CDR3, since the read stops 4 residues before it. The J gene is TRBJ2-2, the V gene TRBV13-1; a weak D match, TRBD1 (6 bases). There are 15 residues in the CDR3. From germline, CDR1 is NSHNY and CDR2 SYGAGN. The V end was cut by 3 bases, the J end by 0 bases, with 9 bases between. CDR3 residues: CASSVQGTNTGQLYF. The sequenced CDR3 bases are TGTGCCAGCAGTGTACAGGGCACAAACACCGGG.

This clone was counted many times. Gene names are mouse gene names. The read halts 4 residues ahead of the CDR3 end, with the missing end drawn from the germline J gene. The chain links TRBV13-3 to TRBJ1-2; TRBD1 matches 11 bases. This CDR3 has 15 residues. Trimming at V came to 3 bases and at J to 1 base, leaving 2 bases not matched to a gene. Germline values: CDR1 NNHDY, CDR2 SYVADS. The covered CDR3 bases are TGTGCCAGCAGTGTTGGGACAGGGGGAAACTCC. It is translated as CASSVGTGGNS. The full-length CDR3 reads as CASSVGTGGNSDYTF.

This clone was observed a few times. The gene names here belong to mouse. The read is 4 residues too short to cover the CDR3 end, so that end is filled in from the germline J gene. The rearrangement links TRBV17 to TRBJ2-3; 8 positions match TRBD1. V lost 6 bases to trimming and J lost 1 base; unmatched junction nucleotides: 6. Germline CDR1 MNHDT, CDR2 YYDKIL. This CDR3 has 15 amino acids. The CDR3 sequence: CASSLRGLGAETLYF. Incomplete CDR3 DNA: TGTGCTAGCAGCCTCAGGGGGCTAGGTGCAGAA.

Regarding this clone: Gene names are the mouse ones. This CDR3 is CTCRSHGTGGGYAEQFF. The CDR3 DNA, read in part, is TGCACCTGCAGATCTCACGGGACTGGGGGGGGATATGCT. This chain links TRBV1 with TRBJ2-1; 13 nucleotides line up with TRBD2. The read ends 4 residues early relative to the CDR3; the germline J gene fills the gap. Trimming removed 6 bases from V and 4 bases from J; junction bases left unmatched: 9. The CDR3 length is 17 residues. CDR1 and CDR2 (germline): NSQYPW, LRSPGD (reference sequence). Drawing the rest from reference TRBV1 and TRBJ2-1, the complete variable domain is VTLLEQNPRWRLVPRGQAVNLRCILKNSQYPWMSWYQQDLQKQLQWLFTLRSPGDKEVKSLPGADYLATRVTDTELRLQVANMSQGRTLYCTCRSHGTGGGYAEQFFGPGTRLTVL.

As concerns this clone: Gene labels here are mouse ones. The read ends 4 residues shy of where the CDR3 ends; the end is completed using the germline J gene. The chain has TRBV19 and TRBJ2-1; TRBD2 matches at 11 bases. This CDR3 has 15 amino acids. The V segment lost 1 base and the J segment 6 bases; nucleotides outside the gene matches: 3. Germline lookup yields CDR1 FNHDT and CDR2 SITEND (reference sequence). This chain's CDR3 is CASSITGGAPAEQFF. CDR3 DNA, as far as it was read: TGTGCCAGCAGTATAACTGGGGGGGCCCCTGCT.

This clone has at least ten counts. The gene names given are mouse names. CDR3 sequence reads: CASSPGLYAEQFF. The covered CDR3 bases are TGTGCCAGCAGCCCCGGACTCTATGCT. The chain joins TRBV14 to TRBJ2-1; D possibly corresponds to TRBD2 (5 bases). The read comes to an end 4 residues before the CDR3 does, leaving the germline J gene to fill in the end. V dropped 5 bases and J dropped 3 bases, with 9 bases sitting between them. This CDR3 is built from 13 residues. Per the germline V gene, CDR1 is SGHDT and CDR2 is FRDEAV.

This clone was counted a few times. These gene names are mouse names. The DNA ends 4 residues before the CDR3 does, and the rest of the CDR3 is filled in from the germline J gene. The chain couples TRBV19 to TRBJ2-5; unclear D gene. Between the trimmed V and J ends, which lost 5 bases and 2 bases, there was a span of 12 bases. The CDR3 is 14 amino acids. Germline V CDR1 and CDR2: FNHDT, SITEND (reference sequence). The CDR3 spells CASSIRLAQDTQYF. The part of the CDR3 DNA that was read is TGTGCCAGCAGCATCAGGCTCGCCCAAGAC.

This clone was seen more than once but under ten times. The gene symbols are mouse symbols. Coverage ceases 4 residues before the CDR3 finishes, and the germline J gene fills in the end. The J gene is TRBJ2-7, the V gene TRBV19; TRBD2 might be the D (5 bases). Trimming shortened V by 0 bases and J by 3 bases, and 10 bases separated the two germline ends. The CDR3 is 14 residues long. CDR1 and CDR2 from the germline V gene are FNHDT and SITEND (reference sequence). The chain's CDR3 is CASSIVGVLYEQYF. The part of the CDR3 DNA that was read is TGTGCCAGCAGTATAGTTGGGGTCCTCTAT.

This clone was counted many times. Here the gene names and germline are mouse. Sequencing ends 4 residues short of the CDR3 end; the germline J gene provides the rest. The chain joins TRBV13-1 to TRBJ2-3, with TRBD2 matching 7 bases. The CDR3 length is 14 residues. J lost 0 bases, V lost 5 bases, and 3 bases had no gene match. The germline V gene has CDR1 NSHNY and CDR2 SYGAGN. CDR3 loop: CASRDWASAETLYF. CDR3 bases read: TGTGCCAGCAGAGACTGGGCTAGTGCAGAA.

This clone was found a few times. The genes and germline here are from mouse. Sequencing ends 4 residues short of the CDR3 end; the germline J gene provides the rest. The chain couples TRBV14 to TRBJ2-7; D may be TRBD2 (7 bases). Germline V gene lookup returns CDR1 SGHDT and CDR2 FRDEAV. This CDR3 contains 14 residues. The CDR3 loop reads CASSLSGGRYEQYF. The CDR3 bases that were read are TGTGCCAGCAGTTTATCGGGGGGCCGGTAT.

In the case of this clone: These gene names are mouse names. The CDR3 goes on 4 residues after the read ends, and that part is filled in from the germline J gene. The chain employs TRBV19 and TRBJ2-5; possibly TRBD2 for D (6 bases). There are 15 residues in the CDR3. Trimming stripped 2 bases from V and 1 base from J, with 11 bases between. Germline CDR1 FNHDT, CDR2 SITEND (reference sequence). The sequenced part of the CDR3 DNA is TGTGCCAGCAGTATCACCTGGGGATACCAAGAC. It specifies CASSITWGYQD. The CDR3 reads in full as CASSITWGYQDTQYF. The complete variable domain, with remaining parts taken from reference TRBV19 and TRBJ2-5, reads GGIITQTPKFLIGQEGQKLTLKCQQNFNHDTMYWYRQDSGKGLRLIYYSITENDLQKGDLSEGYDASREKKSSFSLTVTSAQKNEMAVFLCASSITWGYQDTQYFGPGTRLLVL.